This TCR beta chain is from a study of T cell responses to AZD1222 COVID-19 vaccine. Study summary: Pooled samples include second doses given at about 4 or 12 weeks.

The V gene's germline CDR1 is LNHDA and CDR2 SQIVND (reference sequence). The germline V and J ends were trimmed by 9 bases and 0 bases, with 17 bases remaining between them. The CDR3 loop spans 16 amino acids. Study-wide findings and caveats: Clonal diversity was possibly underestimated; the donors were predominantly white British and more often female. Receipt of two AZD1222 doses was followed by a rise in Spike-specific TCR breadth and depth. Spike-wide coverage was observed for vaccine-associated CD4 TCRs, with dominant responses at 160-218 and 743-854.

On this clone: No antigen is known for it.

TCRdb's table, derived via immunoSEQ multiplex PCR, lists solely in-frame clones and lacks some. This sample has under 130,000 clones, with just under 95% found just once. This TCR was recovered from an adult in good health. This chain links TRBV19 with TRBJ1-4; a possible D gene is TRBD1 (5 bases). The material was peripheral blood, obtained on day 0 of AZD1222 vaccination. The CDR3 sequence: CASTSGVIATNEKLFF. The CDR3 nucleotides read TGTGCCAGCACTTCGGGGGTCATCGCAACTAATGAAAAACTGTTTTTT.